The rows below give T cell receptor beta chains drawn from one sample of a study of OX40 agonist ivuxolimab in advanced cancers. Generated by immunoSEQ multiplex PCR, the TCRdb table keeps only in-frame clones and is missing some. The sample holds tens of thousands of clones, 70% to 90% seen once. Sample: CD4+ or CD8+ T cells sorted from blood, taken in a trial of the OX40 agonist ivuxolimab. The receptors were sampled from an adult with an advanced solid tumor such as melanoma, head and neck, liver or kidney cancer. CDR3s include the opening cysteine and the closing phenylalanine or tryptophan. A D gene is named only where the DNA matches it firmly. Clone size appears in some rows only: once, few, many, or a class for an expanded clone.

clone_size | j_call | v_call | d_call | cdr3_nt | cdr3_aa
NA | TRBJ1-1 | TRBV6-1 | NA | TGTGCCAGCACCCCTACAGTAAACACTGAAGCTTTCTTT | CASTPTVNTEAFF
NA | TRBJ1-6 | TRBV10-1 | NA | TGCGCCAGCAGTGAAGCGTCGGACCCAGGATCACCCCTCCACTTT | CASSEASDPGSPLHF
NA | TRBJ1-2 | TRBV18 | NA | TGTGCCAGCTCATCGCCGCTAACGGACGGAGACTATGGCTACACCTTC | CASSSPLTDGDYGYTF
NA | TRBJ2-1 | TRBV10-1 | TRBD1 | TGCGCCAGCAGTGAGTCGGGGACAGGGGTAGGGAATGAGCAGTTCTTC | CASSESGTGVGNEQFF
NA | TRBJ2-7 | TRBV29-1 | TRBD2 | TGCAGCGTTGAAATAGCGGGGGGGTACGAGCAGTACTTC | CSVEIAGGYEQYF
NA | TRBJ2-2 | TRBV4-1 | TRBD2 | TGCGCCGCCGGGTCAGCGGGGGACCAGGAGCTGTTTTTT | CAAGSAGDQELFF
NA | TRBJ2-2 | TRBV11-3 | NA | TGTGCCAGCAGCGTTCCAGGGAACACCGGGGAGCTGTTTTTT | CASSVPGNTGELFF
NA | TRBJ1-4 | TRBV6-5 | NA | TGTGCCAGCAGTTATGGGCTTCTGGATGAAAAACTGTTTTTT | CASSYGLLDEKLFF
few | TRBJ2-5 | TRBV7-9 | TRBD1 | TGTGCCAGCAGAGGGCCAGGGGGCCTACAAGAGACCCAGTACTTC | CASRGPGGLQETQYF
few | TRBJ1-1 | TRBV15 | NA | TGTGCCACCGCCCCGGCGAGGAACACTGAAGCTTTCTTT | CATAPARNTEAFF
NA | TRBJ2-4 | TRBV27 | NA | TGTGCCAGCATCTCCCCCCACGACATTCAGTACTTC | CASISPHDIQYF
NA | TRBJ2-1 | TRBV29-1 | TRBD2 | TGCAGCGTTGATCCAACTAGCGGGGGGGCCTACAATGAGCAGTTCTTC | CSVDPTSGGAYNEQFF
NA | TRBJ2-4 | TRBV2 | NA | TGTGCCAGCAGTGAATCGGCAGGACTAGCCAAAAACATTCAGTACTTC | CASSESAGLAKNIQYF
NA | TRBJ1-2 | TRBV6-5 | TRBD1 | TGTGCCAGCAGTCCTACAGGGGGCCCAAACTATGGCTACACCTTC | CASSPTGGPNYGYTF
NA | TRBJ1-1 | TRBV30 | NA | TGTGCCTGGAGCGCGGACGACTCGAACACTGAAGCTTTCTTT | CAWSADDSNTEAFF
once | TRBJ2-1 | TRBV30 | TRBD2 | TGTGCCTGGAGTCTAAAAGAACGACTAGCGGGGGCCAATGAGCAGTTCTTC | CAWSLKERLAGANEQFF
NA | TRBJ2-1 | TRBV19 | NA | TGTGCCAGCCAACCGGGACTTCACAATGAGCAGTTCTTC | CASQPGLHNEQFF
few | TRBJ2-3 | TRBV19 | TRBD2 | TGTGCCAGTACTAGCGGGGGATCCGATACGCAGTATTTT | CASTSGGSDTQYF
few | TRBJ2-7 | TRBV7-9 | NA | TGTGCCAGCAGCTTAGCTCCCCGGGACTCCAACTACGAGCAGTACTTC | CASSLAPRDSNYEQYF
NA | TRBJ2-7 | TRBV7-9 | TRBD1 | TGTGCCAGCAGTCCCACAGGGGGCGAGCAGTACTTC | CASSPTGGEQYF
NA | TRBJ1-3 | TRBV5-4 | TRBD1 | TGTGCCAGCAGCGCTGACCCGACAGGGCTGTCTGGAAACACCATATATTTT | CASSADPTGLSGNTIYF
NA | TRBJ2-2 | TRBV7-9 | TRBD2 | TGTGCCAGCAGCTTAGGGGGGGGGAACACCGGGGAGCTGTTTTTT | CASSLGGGNTGELFF
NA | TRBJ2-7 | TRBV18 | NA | TGTGCCAGCTCACCACCGGGCGGGTTTGGGGACTACGAGCAGTACTTC | CASSPPGGFGDYEQYF
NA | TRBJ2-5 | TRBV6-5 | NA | TGTGCCAGCAGTTCCGCCCCGGGGACTGTACAAGAGACCCAGTACTTC | CASSSAPGTVQETQYF
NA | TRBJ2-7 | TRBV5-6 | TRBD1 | TGTGCCAGCAGCCCGCCGACAGGGGCCCTCTACGAGCAGTACTTC | CASSPPTGALYEQYF
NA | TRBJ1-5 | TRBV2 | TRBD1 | TGTGCCAGCAGTGAATGGGACAGTGGTCAGCCCCAGCATTTT | CASSEWDSGQPQHF